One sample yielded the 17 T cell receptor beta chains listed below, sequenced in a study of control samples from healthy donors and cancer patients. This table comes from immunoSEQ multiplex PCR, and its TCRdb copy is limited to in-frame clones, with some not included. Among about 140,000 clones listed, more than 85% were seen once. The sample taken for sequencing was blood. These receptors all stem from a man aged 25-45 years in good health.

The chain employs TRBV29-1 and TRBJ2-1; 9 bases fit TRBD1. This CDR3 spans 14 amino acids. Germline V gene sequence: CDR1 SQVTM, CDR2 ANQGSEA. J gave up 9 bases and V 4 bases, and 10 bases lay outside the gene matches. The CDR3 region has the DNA TGCAGCGTTGGGACAGGGGTCGCGGCTGGTGAGCAGTTCTTC. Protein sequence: CSVGTGVAAGEQFF.

CDR3 sequence reads: CASTPGGNTIYF. The CDR3, as DNA: TGTGCCAGCACCCCTGGGGGAAACACCATATATTTT. The chain is built from TRBV28 and TRBJ1-3, with no clear D. The CDR3 sequence is 12 residues long. Trimming stripped 7 bases from V and 4 bases from J, with 8 bases between. Germline V lookup: CDR1 MDHEN, CDR2 SYDVKM.

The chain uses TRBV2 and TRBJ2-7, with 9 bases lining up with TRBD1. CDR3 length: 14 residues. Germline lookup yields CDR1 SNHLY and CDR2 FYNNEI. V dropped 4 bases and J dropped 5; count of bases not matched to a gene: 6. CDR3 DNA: TGTGCCAGCAGTGTGGGACAGGGAGTCGACGAGCAGTACTTC. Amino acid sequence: CASSVGQGVDEQYF.

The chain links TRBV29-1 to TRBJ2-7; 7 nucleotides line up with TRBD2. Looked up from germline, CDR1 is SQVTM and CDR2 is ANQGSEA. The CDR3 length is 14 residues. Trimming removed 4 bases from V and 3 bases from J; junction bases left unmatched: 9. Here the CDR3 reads CSVGPTGRVYEQYF. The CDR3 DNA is TGCAGCGTTGGGCCCACGGGGAGGGTCTACGAGCAGTACTTC.

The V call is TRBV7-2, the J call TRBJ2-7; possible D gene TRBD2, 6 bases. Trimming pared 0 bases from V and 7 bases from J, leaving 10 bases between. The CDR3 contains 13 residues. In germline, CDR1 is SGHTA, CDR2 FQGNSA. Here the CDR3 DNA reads TGTGCCAGCAGCTTAGCGGGCGGGGCTGAGCAGTACTTC. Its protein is CASSLAGGAEQYF.

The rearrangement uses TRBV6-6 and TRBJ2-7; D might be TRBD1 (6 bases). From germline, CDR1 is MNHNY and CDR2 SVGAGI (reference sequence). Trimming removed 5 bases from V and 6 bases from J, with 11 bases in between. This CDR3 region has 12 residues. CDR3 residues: CASSVQTGEQYF. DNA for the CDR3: TGTGCCAGCAGTGTCCAGACAGGCGAGCAGTACTTC.

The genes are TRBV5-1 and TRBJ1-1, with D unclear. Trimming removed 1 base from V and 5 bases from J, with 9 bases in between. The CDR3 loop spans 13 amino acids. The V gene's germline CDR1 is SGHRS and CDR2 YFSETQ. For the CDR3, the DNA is TGCGCCAGCAGCTTGATAGAGGGTACTGAAGCTTTCTTT. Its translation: CASSLIEGTEAFF.

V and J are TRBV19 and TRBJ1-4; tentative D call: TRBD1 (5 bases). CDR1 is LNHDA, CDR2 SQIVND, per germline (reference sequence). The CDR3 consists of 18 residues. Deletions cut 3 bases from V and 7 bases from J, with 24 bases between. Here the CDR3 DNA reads TGTGCCAGTAGTATTGGCCTGCGCCCCGGACACGTTGGTGAAAAACTGTTTTTT. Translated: CASSIGLRPGHVGEKLFF.

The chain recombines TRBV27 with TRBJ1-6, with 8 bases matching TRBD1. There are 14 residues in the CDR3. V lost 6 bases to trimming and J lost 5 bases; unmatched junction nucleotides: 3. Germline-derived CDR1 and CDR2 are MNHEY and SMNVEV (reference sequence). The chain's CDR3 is CASRGQVDNSPLHF. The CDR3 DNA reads TGTGCCAGCAGGGGACAGGTAGATAATTCACCCCTCCACTTT.

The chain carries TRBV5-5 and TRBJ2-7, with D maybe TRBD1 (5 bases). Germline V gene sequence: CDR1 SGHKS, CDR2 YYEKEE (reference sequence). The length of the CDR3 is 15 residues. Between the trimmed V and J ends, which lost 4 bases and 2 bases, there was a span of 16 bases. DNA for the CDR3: TGTGCCAGCAGCGACTCGACAGTGAGCACCTACGAGCAGTACTTC. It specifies CASSDSTVSTYEQYF.

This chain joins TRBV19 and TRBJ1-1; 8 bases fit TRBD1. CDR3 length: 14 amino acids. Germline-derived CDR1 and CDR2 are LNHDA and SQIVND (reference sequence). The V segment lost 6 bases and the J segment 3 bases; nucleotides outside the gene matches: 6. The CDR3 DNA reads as TGTGCCAGTAGCCACCCAGGGGGCCACACTGAAGCTTTCTTT. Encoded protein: CASSHPGGHTEAFF.

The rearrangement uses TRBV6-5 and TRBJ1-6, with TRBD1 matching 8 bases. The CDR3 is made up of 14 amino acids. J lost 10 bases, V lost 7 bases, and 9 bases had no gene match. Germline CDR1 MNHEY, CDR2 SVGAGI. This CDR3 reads CASTTDRGGSPLHF. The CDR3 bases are TGTGCCAGCACTACCGACAGGGGCGGGTCACCCCTCCACTTT.

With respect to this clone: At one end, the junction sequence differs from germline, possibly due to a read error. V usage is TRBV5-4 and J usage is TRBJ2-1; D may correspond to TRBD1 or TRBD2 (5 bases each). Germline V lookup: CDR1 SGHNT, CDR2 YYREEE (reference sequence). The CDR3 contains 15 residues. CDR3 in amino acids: CASTLEGFGGNEQFF. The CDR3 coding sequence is TGTGCCAGCACCTTGGAAGGGTTTGGGGGCAATGAGCAGTTCTTC.

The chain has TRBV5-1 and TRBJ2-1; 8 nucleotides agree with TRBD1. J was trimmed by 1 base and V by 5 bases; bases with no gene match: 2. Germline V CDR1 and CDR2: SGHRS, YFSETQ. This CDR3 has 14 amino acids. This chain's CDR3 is CASRTGVSYNEQFF. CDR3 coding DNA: TGCGCCAGCAGGACAGGGGTTTCCTACAATGAGCAGTTCTTC.

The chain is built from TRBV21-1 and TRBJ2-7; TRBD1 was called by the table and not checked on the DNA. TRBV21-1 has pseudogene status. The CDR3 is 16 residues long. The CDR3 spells CAGIRGEKDSTYEQYF. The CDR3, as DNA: TGTGCCGGTATTCGAGGAGAGAAAGACAGTACCTACGAGCAGTACTTC.

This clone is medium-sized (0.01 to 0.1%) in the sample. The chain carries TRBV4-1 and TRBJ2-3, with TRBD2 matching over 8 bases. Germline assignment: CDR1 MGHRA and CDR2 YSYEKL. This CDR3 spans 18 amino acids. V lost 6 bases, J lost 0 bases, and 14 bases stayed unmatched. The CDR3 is CASSQTIGGASSTDTQYF. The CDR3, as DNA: TGCGCCAGCAGTCAAACTATCGGGGGGGCCTCTAGCACAGATACGCAGTATTTT.

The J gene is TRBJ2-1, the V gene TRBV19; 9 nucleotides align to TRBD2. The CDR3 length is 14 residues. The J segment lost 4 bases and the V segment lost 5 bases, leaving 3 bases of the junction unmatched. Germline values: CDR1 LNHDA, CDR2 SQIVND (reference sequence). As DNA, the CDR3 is TGTGCCAGTAGTGGACTAGCGACTTACAATGAGCAGTTCTTC. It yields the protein CASSGLATYNEQFF. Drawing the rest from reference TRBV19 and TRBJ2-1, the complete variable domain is DGGITQSPKYLFRKEGQNVTLSCEQNLNHDAMYWYRQDPGQGLRLIYYSQIVNDFQKGDIAEGYSVSREKKESFPLTVTSAQKNPTAFYLCASSGLATYNEQFFGPGTRLTVL.